This T cell receptor beta chain is drawn from a study of blood T cell repertoires in COVID-19. Study summary: PBMCs, B-cell-depleted T cells, or T cells were the source of the cDNA or gDNA that made up the material.

The CDR3 extends over 16 amino acids. The germline gives CDR1 MNHEY, CDR2 SVGEGT. Trimming removed 2 bases at V and 1 base at J, with 14 bases between. Authors' processing steps: Amplified reference gene primers provided the basis for estimating nucleated cell counts. Assay used: immunoSEQ multiplex PCR; TCRdb lists only in-frame clones, some missing. V and J calls and clone size are copied from that table; D and trimming were computed from the DNA. The table shows about 68,000 clones, with roughly 84% occurring only once. This receptor was obtained from a man over 45 with active COVID-19. The chain carries TRBV6-2 or TRBV6-3 and TRBJ1-1; D might be TRBD1 (5 bases). Sample: peripheral blood. The CDR3 spells CASSYRRRVSNTEAFF. The CDR3 DNA follows: TGTGCCAGCAGTTACAGGCGCAGGGTTTCGAACACTGAAGCTTTCTTT.